This T cell receptor (beta chain) was obtained from a study of T cells after yellow fever vaccination. Study-level findings and limits: Most primary-vaccination clones reappeared after the booster (approximately 96% CD4, about 87% CD8).

The V and J ends lost 6 bases and 7 bases respectively, with 13 bases between them. Germline CDR1 MNHNS, CDR2 SASEGT. This CDR3 comprises 14 residues. There are a few counts of this clonotype. The antigen remains unidentified. TCR cDNA, made by 5'RACE template switching, carried an added universal primer site and UMIs. TCRdb analysed the 5' RACE reads with MiXCR anew, one entry per CDR3 protein. This sample has roughly 330,000 distinct CDR3 sequences, with around 6.8% found just once. Here the sequenced sample was PBMCs, taken 45 days after the first yellow fever vaccination. The receptor was isolated from a man younger than 30 who received the YFV17D yellow fever vaccine. J is TRBJ1-6 and V is TRBV6-1; D perhaps matches TRBD1 (6 bases). CDR3 region: CASSKLDRNSPLHF. For the CDR3, the DNA is TGTGCCAGCAGCAAGCTGGACAGAAATTCACCCCTCCACTTT.